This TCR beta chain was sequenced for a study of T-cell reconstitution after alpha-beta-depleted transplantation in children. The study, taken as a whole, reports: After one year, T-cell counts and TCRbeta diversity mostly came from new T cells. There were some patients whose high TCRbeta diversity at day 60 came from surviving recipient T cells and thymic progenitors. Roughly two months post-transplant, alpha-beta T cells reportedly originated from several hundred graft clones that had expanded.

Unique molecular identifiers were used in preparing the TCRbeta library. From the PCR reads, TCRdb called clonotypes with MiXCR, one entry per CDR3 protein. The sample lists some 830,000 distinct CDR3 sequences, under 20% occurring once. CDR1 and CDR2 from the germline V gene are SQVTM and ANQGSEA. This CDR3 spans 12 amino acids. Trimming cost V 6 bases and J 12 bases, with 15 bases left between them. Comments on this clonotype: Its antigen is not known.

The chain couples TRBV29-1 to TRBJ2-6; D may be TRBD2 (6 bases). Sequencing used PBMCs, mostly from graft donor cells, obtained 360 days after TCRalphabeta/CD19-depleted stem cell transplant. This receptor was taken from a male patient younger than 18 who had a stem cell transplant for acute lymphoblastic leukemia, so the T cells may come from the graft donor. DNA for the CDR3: TGCAGCGTCGGGGACTCTCTGGCCGTCCTGACTTTC. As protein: CSVGDSLAVLTF.